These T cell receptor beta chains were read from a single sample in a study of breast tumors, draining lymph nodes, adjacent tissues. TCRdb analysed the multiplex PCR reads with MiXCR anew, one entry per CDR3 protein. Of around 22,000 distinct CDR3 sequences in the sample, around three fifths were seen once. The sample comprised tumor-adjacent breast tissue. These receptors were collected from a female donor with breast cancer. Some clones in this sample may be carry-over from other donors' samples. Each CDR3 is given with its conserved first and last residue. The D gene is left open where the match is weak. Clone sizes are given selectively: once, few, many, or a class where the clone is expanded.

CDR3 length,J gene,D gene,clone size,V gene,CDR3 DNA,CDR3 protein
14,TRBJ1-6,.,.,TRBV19,TGTGCCAGCGAGTCAGGGGCAGGGTCTTCACCCCTCCACTTT,CASESGAGSSPLHF
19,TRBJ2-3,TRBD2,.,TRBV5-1,TGCGCCAGCAGCTTGGATGGACTAGCGGGAGTGGACCCCACAGATACGCAGTATTTT,CASSLDGLAGVDPTDTQYF
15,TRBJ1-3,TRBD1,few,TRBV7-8,TGTGCCAGCAGCTTAGGAGGACAGGGTCGAAACACCATATATTTT,CASSLGGQGRNTIYF
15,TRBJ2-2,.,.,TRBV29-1,TGCAGCGTTGTTGTGGGCTGTGCGAACACCGGGGAGCTGTTTTTT,CSVVVGCANTGELFF
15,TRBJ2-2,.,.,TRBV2,TGTGCCAGCAGAGCCCAGGGGCTTAACACCGGGGAGCTGTTTTTT,CASRAQGLNTGELFF
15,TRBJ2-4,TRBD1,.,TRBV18,TGTGCCAGCTCAGACACAGGGGGCGCAGGGAACATTCAGTACTTC,CASSDTGGAGNIQYF
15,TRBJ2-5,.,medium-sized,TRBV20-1,TGCAGTGCTAGAGATAGGGTCAGGGGCTGGCAGACCCAGTACTTC,CSARDRVRGWQTQYF
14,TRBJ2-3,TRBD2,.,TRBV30,TGTGCCCGGAGTCGAGCGGGGGGCACAGATACGCAGTATTTT,CARSRAGGTDTQYF
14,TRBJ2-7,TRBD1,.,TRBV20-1,TGCAGTGCGGGACAGGGTCTGTCGGCCTACGAGCAGTACTTC,CSAGQGLSAYEQYF
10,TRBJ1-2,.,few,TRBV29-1,TGCAGCGTTGACGACGGAAGCTACACCTTC,CSVDDGSYTF
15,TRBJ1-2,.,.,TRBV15,TGTGCCACCAGCAGAGGAAGTCAGCCCGGCGGGAGCTACACCTTC,CATSRGSQPGGSYTF
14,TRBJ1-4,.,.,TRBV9,TGTGCCAGTAACAGGGAAGCAACTAATGAAAAACTGTTTTTT,CASNREATNEKLFF
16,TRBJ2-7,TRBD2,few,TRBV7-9,TGTGCCAGCAGCTTATTGCTAGCGGGGGGCTCCTACGAGCAGTACTTC,CASSLLLAGGSYEQYF
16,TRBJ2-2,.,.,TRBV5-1,TGCGCCAGCAGCCCCTCGCGGAGGGCGAACACCGGGGAGCTGTTTTTT,CASSPSRRANTGELFF
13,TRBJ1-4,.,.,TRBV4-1,TGCGCCAGCAGCCAAGCCGGGGGAGAAGAGCTGTTTTTT,CASSQAGGEELFF
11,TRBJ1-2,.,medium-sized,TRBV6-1,TGTGCCAGCAGTGAAGTAGGAGGCTACACCTTC,CASSEVGGYTF
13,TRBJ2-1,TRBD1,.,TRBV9,TGTGCCAGCAGCGTGGGACAGAACAATGAGCAGTTCTTC,CASSVGQNNEQFF
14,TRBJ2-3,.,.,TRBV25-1,TGTGCCAGCCGGAGGCGGGGGCCCACAGATACGCAGTATTTT,CASRRRGPTDTQYF